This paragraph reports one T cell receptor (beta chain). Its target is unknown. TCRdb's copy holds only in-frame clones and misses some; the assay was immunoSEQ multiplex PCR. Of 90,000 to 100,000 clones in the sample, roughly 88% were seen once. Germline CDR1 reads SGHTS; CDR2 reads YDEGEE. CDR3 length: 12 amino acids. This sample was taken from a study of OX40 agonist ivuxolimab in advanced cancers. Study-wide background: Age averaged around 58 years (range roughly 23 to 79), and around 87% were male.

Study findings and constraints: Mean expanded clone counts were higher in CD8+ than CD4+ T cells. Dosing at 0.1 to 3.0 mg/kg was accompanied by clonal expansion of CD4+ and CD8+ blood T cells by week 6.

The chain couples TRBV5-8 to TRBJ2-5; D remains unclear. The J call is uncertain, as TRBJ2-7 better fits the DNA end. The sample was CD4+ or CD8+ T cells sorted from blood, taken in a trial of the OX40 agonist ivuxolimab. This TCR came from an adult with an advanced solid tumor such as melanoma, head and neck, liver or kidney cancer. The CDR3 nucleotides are TGTGCCAGCAGCTTGACCCTCTACGAGCAGTACTTC. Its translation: CASSLTLYEQYF.